The rows below give T cell receptor beta chains drawn from one sample of a study of T cell changes during pregnancy in multiple sclerosis. Method: immunoSEQ multiplex PCR; TCRdb's copy keeps in-frame clones and lacks some. This sample has about 52,000 clones; approximately 94% occur once, and the top ten carry about 0.37%. Sequenced here: CD4+ T cells from peripheral blood mononuclear cells, sampled before pregnancy. All receptors come from a female donor with multiple sclerosis, enrolled in a pregnancy study. Each CDR3 is given with its conserved first and last residue. The D gene is left open where the match is weak.

D: NA
J: TRBJ2-7
V: TRBV2
CDR3: CASSIRQANEQYF
DNA: TGTGCCAGCAGTATAAGACAGGCAAACGAGCAGTACTTC

D: NA
J: TRBJ1-1
V: TRBV5-1
CDR3: CASSFNGIGGNTEAFF
DNA: TGCGCCAGCAGCTTTAACGGGATAGGCGGGAACACTGAAGCTTTCTTT

D: TRBD1
J: TRBJ1-2
V: TRBV7-2
CDR3: CASSWTGTNYGYTF
DNA: TGTGCCAGCAGCTGGACAGGGACTAACTATGGCTACACCTTC

D: TRBD2
J: TRBJ2-5
V: TRBV10-3
CDR3: CAISGGLAGVQETQYF
DNA: TGTGCCATCAGCGGTGGGCTAGCGGGGGTCCAAGAGACCCAGTACTTC

D: NA
J: TRBJ2-3
V: TRBV5-1
CDR3: CASSLGTRQADTQYF
DNA: TGCGCCAGCAGCTTGGGTACTAGGCAAGCAGATACGCAGTATTTT

D: TRBD2
J: TRBJ2-7
V: TRBV6-5
CDR3: CASSMAGGSYEQYF
DNA: TGTGCCAGCAGCATGGCGGGAGGATCCTACGAGCAGTACTTC

D: TRBD2
J: TRBJ2-7
V: TRBV30
CDR3: CAWGTGGSMYEQYF
DNA: TGTGCCTGGGGAACGGGGGGGAGCATGTACGAGCAGTACTTC

D: NA
J: TRBJ2-1
V: TRBV4-2
CDR3: CASSQARRLGGPYNEQFF
DNA: TGTGCCAGCAGCCAAGCCCGGCGGTTGGGGGGGCCCTACAATGAGCAGTTCTTC

D: TRBD2
J: TRBJ2-5
V: TRBV10-3
CDR3: CAISKTSRQETQYF
DNA: TGTGCCATCAGTAAGACTAGCAGGCAAGAGACCCAGTACTTC

D: TRBD2
J: TRBJ2-1
V: TRBV5-1
CDR3: CASSLATSGRQNEQFF
DNA: TGCGCCAGCAGCTTGGCGACTAGCGGGAGGCAGAATGAGCAGTTCTTC

D: NA
J: TRBJ2-5
V: TRBV11-2
CDR3: CASSLGPAGAQETQYF
DNA: TGTGCCAGCAGCCTAGGCCCGGCAGGGGCCCAAGAGACCCAGTACTTC